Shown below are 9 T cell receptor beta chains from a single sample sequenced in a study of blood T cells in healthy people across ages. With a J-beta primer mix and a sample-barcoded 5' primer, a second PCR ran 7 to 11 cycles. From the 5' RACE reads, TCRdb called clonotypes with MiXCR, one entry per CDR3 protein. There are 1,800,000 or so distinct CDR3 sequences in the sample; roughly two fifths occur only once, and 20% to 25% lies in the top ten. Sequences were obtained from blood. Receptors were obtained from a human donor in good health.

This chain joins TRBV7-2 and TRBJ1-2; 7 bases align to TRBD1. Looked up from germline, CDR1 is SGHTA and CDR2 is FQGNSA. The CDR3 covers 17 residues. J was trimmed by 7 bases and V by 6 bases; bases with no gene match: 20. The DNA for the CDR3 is TGTGCCAGCAGTCTCCGGCGGCGACAGGGCCCGGCGGGTGGCTACACCTTC. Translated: CASSLRRRQGPAGGYTF.

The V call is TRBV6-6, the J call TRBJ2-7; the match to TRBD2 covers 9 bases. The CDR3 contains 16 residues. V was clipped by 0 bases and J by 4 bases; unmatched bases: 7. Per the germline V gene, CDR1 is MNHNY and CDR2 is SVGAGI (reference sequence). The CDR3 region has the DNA TGTGCCAGCAGTTACTCTTCTAGCGGGGATCCTTACGAGCAGTACTTC. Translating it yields CASSYSSSGDPYEQYF.

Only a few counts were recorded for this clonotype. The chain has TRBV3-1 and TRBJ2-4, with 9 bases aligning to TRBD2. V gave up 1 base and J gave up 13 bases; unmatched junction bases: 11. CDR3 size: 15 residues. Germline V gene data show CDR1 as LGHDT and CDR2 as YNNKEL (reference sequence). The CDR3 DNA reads TGTGCCAGCAGCCAAGGGATGGCGGGGGGGAGGGAGCAGTACTTC. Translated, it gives CASSQGMAGGREQYF.

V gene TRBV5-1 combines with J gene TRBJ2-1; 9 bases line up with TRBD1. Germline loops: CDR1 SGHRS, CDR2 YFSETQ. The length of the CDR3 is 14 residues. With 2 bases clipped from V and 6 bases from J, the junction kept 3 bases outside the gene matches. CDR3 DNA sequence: TGCGCCAGCAGCTTCCAGGGACAGGGCAATGAGCAGTTCTTC. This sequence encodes CASSFQGQGNEQFF.

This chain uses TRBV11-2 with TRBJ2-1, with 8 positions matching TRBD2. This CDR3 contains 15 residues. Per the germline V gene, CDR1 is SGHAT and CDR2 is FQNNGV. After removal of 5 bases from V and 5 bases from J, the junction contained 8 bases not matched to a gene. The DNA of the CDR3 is TGTGCCAGCAGCCTCCGGGGGGGCGACCACAATGAGCAGTTCTTC. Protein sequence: CASSLRGGDHNEQFF.

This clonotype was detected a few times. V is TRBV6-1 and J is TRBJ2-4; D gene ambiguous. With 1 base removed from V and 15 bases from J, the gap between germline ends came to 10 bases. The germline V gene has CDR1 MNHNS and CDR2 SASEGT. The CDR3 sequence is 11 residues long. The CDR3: CASSEESFRYF. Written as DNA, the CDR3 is TGTGCCAGCAGTGAAGAGTCGTTCAGGTACTTC.

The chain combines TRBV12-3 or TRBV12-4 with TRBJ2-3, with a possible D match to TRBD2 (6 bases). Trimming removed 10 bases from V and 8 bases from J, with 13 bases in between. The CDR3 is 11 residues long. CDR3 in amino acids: CAIMARGTQYF. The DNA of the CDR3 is TGTGCCATTATGGCGCGGGGTACGCAGTATTTT.

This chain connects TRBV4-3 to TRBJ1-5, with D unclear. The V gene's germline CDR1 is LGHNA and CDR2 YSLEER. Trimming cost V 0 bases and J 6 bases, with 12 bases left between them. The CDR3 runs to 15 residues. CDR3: CASSQDLGRFQPQHF. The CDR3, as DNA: TGCGCCAGCAGCCAAGATCTAGGAAGATTTCAGCCCCAGCATTTT.

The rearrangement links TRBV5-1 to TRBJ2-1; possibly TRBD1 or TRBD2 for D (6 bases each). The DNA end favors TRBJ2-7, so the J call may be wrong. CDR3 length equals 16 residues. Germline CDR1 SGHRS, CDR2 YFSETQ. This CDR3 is CASSANDGGRFNEQYF. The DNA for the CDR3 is TGCGCCAGCAGCGCGAATGACGGGGGCCGATTCAATGAGCAGTACTTC.